The text below deals with one T cell receptor (beta chain). Its antigen remains unknown. One end of the junction varies from germline; a read error may be responsible. These data belong to a study of human T cells and chemical hapten exposure. Study context: For the approximately 25-week duration of the study, patients were given weekly doses of diphenylcyclopropenone on the scalp. The study, taken as a whole, reports: Against controls, expanded TCRs gave rise to significantly more large CDR3 similarity clusters.

The CDR3 contains 15 residues. Individual cDNA molecules received unique molecular identifiers in the library. TCRdb reprocessed the RACE reads with MiXCR, giving one entry per CDR3 protein. The sample shows more than 250,000 distinct CDR3 sequences, 7.5% to 9% of them seen only once. Time point specified: pre-sensitization, week 0. Treatment of the sample: therapeutic diphenylcyclopropenone sensitization with weekly scalp DPC. This chain links TRBV12-3 or TRBV12-4 with TRBJ1-4; TRBD1 is a possible D gene (5 bases). The sequenced sample was whole blood, obtained in connection with sensitization to the hapten diphenylcyclopropenone (DPC). This TCR came from a middle-aged woman with alopecia areata. Some clones in this sample may be carry-over from other donors' samples. The CDR3 here is CANSFKQGGNEKLFF. DNA of the CDR3: TGTGCCAACAGTTTCAAGCAGGGCGGCAATGAAAAACTGTTTTTT.